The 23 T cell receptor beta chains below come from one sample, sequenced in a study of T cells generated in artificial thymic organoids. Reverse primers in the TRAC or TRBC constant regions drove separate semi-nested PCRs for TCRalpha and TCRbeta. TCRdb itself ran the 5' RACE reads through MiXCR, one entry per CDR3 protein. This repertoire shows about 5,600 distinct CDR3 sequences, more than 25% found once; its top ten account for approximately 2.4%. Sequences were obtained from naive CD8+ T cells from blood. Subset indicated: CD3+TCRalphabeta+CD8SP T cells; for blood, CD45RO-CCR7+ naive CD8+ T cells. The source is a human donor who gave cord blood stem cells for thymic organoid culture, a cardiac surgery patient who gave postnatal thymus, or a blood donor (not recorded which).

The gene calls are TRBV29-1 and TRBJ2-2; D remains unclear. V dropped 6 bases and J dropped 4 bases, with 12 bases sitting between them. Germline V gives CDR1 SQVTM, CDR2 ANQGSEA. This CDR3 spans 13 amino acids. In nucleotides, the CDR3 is TGCAGCGTATTGTCCCTCCGCACCGGGGAGCTGTTTTTT. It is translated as CSVLSLRTGELFF.

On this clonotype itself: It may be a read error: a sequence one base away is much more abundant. Here the CDR3 reads CVSFGNGYTF. CDR3 nucleotide sequence: TGTGTCAGCTTCGGGAACGGCTACACCTTC. The chain has TRBV9 and TRBJ1-2, with no clear D. The CDR3 has 10 residues. Germline CDR1 SGDLS, CDR2 YYNGEE.

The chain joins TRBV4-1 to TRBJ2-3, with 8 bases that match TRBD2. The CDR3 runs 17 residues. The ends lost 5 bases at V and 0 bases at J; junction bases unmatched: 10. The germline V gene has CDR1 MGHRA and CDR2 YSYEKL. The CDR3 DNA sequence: TGCGCCAGCAGCACAAAATGGGGCGGGAGGAGCACAGATACGCAGTATTTT. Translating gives CASSTKWGGRSTDTQYF.

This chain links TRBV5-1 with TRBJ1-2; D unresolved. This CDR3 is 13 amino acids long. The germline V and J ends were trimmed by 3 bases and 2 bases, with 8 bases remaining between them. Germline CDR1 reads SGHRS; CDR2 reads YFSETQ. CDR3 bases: TGCGCCAGCAGCTACGACAAGAACTATGGCTACACCTTC. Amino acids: CASSYDKNYGYTF. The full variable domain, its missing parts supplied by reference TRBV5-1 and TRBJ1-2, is KAGVTQTPRYLIKTRGQQVTLSCSPISGHRSVSWYQQTPGQGLQFLFEYFSETQRNKGNFPGRFSGRQFSNSRSEMNVSTLELGDSALYLCASSYDKNYGYTFGSGTRLTVV.

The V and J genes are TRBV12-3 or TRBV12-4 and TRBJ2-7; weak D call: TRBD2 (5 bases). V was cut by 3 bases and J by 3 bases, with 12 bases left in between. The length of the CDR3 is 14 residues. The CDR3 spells CASSFEGLDYEQYF. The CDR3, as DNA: TGTGCCAGCAGTTTCGAGGGTCTAGACTACGAGCAGTACTTC.

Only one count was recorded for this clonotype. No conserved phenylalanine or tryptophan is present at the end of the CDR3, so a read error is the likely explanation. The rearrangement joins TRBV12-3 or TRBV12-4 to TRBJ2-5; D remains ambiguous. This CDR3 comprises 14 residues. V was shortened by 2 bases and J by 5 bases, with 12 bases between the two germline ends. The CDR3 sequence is CASSLPGAAETQYS. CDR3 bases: TGTGCCAGCAGTTTACCGGGCGCCGCGGAGACCCAGTACTCC.

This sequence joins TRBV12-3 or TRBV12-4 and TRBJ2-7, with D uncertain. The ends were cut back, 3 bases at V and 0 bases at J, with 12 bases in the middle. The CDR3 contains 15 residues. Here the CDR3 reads CASSFGQDPSYEQYF. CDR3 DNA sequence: TGTGCCAGCAGTTTTGGGCAGGATCCCTCCTACGAGCAGTACTTC.

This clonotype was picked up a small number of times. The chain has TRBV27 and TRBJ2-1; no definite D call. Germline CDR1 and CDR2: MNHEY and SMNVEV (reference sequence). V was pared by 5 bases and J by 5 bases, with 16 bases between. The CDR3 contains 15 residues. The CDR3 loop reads CASSPFTVSNNEQFF. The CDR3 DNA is TGTGCCAGCAGTCCATTCACGGTTTCGAACAATGAGCAGTTCTTC.

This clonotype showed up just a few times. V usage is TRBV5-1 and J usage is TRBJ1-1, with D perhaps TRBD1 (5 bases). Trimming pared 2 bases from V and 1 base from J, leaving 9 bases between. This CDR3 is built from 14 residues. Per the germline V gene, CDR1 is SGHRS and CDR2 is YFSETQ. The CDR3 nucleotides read TGCGCCAGCAGCTTACGGCAGGGGAACACTGAAGCTTTCTTT. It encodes CASSLRQGNTEAFF.

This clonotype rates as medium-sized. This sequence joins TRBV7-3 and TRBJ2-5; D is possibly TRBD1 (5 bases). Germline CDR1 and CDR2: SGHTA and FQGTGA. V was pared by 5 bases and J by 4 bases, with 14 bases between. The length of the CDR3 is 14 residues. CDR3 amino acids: CASSPQGFGETQYF. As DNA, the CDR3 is TGTGCCAGCAGCCCCCAGGGATTTGGAGAGACCCAGTACTTC.

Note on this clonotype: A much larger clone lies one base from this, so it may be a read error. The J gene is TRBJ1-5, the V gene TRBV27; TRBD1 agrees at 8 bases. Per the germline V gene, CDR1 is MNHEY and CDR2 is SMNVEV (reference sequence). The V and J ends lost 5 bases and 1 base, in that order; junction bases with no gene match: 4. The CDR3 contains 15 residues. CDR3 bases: TGTGCCAGCAGTCACAGGGGGAGGAGCAATCAGCCCCAGCATTTT. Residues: CASSHRGRSNQPQHF.

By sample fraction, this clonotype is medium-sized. CDR3 residues: CASSILPLRQGATEAFF. CDR3 bases: TGTGCCAGTAGTATCTTACCCCTGCGACAGGGGGCAACTGAAGCTTTCTTT. The genes are TRBV19 and TRBJ1-1; 10 bases are a match to TRBD1. V dropped 3 bases and J dropped 5; count of bases not matched to a gene: 12. The CDR3 loop spans 17 amino acids. From germline, CDR1 is LNHDA and CDR2 SQIVND (reference sequence).

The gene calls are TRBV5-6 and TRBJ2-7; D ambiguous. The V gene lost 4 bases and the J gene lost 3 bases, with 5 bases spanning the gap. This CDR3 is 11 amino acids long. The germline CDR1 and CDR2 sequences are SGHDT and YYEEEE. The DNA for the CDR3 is TGTGCCAGCAGCAACCGCTACGAGCAGTACTTC. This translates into CASSNRYEQYF.

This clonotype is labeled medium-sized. CDR3 bases: TGCGCCAGCAGCTTGGAGGCTCTCTCGGACACCATATATTTT. It is translated as CASSLEALSDTIYF. This chain uses TRBV5-1 with TRBJ1-3; D call uncertain. V was trimmed by 0 bases and J by 8 bases, leaving 12 bases between them. Germline V gene data show CDR1 as SGHRS and CDR2 as YFSETQ. The CDR3 consists of 14 residues.

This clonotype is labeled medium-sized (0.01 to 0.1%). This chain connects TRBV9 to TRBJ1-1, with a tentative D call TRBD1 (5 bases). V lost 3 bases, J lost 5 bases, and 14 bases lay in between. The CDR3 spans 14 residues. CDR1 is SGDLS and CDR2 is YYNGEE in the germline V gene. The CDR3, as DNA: TGTGCCAGCAGCGCCGCGGGGGGTCGGACTGAAGCTTTCTTT. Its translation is CASSAAGGRTEAFF.

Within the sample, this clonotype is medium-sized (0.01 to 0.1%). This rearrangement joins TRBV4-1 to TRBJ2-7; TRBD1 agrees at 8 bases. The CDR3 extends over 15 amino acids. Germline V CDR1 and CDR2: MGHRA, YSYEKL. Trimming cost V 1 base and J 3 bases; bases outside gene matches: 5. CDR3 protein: CASSQVRDRNYEQYF. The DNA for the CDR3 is TGCGCCAGCAGCCAAGTCCGGGACAGGAACTACGAGCAGTACTTC.

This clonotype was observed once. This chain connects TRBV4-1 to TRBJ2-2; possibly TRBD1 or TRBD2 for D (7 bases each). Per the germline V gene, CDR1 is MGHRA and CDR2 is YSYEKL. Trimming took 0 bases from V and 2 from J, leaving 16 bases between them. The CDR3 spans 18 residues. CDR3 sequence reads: CASSQEGEGAYNTGELFF. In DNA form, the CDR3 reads TGCGCCAGCAGCCAAGAGGGGGAGGGGGCTTATAACACCGGGGAGCTGTTTTTT.

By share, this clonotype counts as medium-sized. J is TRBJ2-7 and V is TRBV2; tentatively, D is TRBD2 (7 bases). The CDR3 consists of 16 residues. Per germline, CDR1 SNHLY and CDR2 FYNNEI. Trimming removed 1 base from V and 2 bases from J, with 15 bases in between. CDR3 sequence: CASSEVGGGPTYEQYF. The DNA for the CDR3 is TGTGCCAGCAGTGAAGTAGGCGGGGGCCCAACCTACGAGCAGTACTTC.

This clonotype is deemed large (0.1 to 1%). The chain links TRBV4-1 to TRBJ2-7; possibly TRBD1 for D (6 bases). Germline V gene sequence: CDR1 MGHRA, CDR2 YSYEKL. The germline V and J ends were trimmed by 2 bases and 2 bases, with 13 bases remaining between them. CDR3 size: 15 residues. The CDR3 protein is CASSQMDSLTYEQYF. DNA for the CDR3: TGCGCCAGCAGCCAAATGGACAGCCTGACCTACGAGCAGTACTTC.

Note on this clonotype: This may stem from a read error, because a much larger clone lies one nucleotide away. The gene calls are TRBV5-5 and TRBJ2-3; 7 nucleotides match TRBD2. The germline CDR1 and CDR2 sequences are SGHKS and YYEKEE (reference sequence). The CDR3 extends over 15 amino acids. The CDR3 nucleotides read TGTGCCAGCAGCTCAGGGACTATTTGGGCAGATACGCAGTGTTTT. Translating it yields CASSSGTIWADTQCF.

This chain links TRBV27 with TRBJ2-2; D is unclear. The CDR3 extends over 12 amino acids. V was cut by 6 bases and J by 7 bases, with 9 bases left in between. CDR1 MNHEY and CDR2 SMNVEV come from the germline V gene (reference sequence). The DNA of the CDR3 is TGTGCCAGCAGCAAGATTAGCGGGGAGCTGTTTTTT. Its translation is CASSKISGELFF.

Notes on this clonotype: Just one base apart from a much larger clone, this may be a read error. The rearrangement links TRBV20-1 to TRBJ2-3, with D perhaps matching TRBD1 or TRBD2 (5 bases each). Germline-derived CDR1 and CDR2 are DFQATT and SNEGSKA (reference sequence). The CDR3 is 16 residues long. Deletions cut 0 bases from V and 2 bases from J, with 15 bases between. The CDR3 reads CSARDPSRENTDTQYF. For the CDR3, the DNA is TGCAGTGCTAGAGATCCTAGCAGGGAGAACACAGATACGCAGTATTTT.

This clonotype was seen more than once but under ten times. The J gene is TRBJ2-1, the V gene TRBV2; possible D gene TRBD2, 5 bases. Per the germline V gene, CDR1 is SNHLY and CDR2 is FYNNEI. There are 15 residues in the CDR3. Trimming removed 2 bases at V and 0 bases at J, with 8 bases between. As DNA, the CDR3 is TGTGCCAGCAGTGAACCTAGCCGCTCCTACAATGAGCAGTTCTTC. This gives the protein CASSEPSRSYNEQFF.